What follows are 12 T cell receptor beta chains derived from one specimen sequenced in a study of blood T cell repertoires in COVID-19. Only in-frame clones appear in the TCRdb table, and some are missing; sequencing was by immunoSEQ multiplex PCR. Of about 150,000 clones listed, 80% to 90% are singletons. Sequencing input: peripheral blood. These receptors all stem from a man aged 50 to 59 who had recovered from COVID-19.

V gene TRBV27 combines with J gene TRBJ1-6; D gene unclear. This CDR3 region has 16 residues. CDR1 is MNHEY and CDR2 is SMNVEV in the germline V gene (reference sequence). The V end lost 6 bases, the J end lost 0 bases, and 12 bases lay between the germline ends. The CDR3 DNA is TGTGCCAGCAGCAATACAGCCTTCTCCTATAATTCACCCCTCCACTTT. It specifies CASSNTAFSYNSPLHF.

The gene calls are TRBV1 and TRBJ2-3; the table names TRBD2, a call not compared with the DNA. TRBV1 is deemed a pseudogene. This CDR3 has 13 residues. CDR3: CTSSQDFADTQYF. CDR3 nucleotides: TGCACCAGCAGCCAAGACTTTGCAGATACGCAGTATTTT.

The chain uses TRBV19 and TRBJ1-5; D is uncertain. This CDR3 spans 15 amino acids. The V gene lost 3 bases and the J gene lost 7 bases, with 16 bases spanning the gap. Germline V gene data show CDR1 as LNHDA and CDR2 as SQIVND (reference sequence). The CDR3 DNA sequence: TGTGCCAGTAGTATTTCCGGGGAGGTAGGGCAGCCCCAGCATTTT. It codes for CASSISGEVGQPQHF.

This clone was detected a few times. This chain joins TRBV5-5 and TRBJ2-7; 12 positions agree with TRBD2. CDR1 SGHKS and CDR2 YYEKEE come from the germline V gene (reference sequence). V gave up 4 bases and J gave up 2 bases; unmatched junction bases: 4. The CDR3 has 15 amino acids. The chain's CDR3 is CASSTTSGRTYEQYF. CDR3 DNA: TGTGCCAGCAGCACCACTAGCGGGAGGACCTACGAGCAGTACTTC.

The CDR3 sequence: CASSQGTANTEAFF. DNA for the CDR3: TGCGCCAGCAGCCAAGGGACAGCGAACACTGAAGCTTTCTTT. The rearrangement joins TRBV4-1 to TRBJ1-1; D possibly corresponds to TRBD1 (6 bases). With 1 base removed from V and 1 base from J, the gap between germline ends came to 7 bases. Looked up from germline, CDR1 is MGHRA and CDR2 is YSYEKL. The CDR3 spans 14 residues.

The chain links TRBV18 to TRBJ2-1, with D possibly TRBD2 on 5 matching bases. The CDR3 runs to 15 residues. Per the germline V gene, CDR1 is KGHSH and CDR2 is LQKENI. V dropped 0 bases and J dropped 7 bases, with 13 bases sitting between them. In nucleotides, the CDR3 is TGTGCCAGCTCACCACCGGACTTGCACCTTAATGAGCAGTTCTTC. This gives the protein CASSPPDLHLNEQFF.

The V call is TRBV11-3, the J call TRBJ2-3, with a tentative D call TRBD2 (5 bases). The CDR3 has 16 residues. V was cut by 1 base and J by 5 bases, with 16 bases left in between. The germline gives CDR1 SGHNT, CDR2 YENEEA. CDR3 coding DNA: TGTGCCAGCAGCTTAGCCGCGTCCGGGATAGGAGATACGCAGTATTTT. The encoded protein is CASSLAASGIGDTQYF.

The chain couples TRBV3-1 (or the pseudogene TRBV3-2) to TRBJ2-5; 15 positions match TRBD2. The CDR3 consists of 18 residues. J was trimmed by 1 base and V by 0 bases; bases with no gene match: 3. Germline V gives CDR1 LGHDT, CDR2 YNNKEL (reference sequence). CDR3 amino acids: CASSQEGTSGGLQETQYF. The CDR3 DNA follows: TGTGCCAGCAGCCAAGAGGGGACTAGCGGGGGGCTCCAAGAGACCCAGTACTTC.

The chain is built from TRBV19 and TRBJ2-7; weak D call: TRBD1 (6 bases). Germline V gene lookup returns CDR1 LNHDA and CDR2 SQIVND (reference sequence). V gave up 4 bases and J gave up 0 bases, with 7 bases separating them. The CDR3 is 13 amino acids. The CDR3, as DNA: TGTGCCAGTAGTAGGACAGACTCCTACGAGCAGTACTTC. It codes for CASSRTDSYEQYF.

V gene TRBV3-1 (or the pseudogene TRBV3-2) combines with J gene TRBJ2-3; TRBD2 aligns across 12 bases. This CDR3 region has 17 residues. After removal of 3 bases from V and 5 bases from J, the junction contained 9 bases not matched to a gene. CDR1 is LGHDT and CDR2 is YNNKEL in the germline V gene (reference sequence). The CDR3 nucleotides read TGTGCCAGCAGCCAGACTCTAGCGGGGGGGCGTGGAGATACGCAGTATTTT. Its protein product is CASSQTLAGGRGDTQYF.

The chain is built from TRBV5-1 and TRBJ1-4; 8 bases are shared with TRBD1. J was trimmed by 8 bases and V by 0 bases; bases with no gene match: 6. CDR3 length equals 15 residues. Germline-derived CDR1 and CDR2 are SGHRS and YFSETQ. CDR3 residues: CASSLGTGTSEKLFF. The CDR3 DNA follows: TGCGCCAGCAGCTTGGGGACAGGGACGTCGGAAAAACTGTTTTTT.

The rearrangement joins TRBV3-1 (or the pseudogene TRBV3-2) to TRBJ2-5, with 7 bases identical to TRBD1. CDR3 length: 15 residues. Unmatched junction bases numbered 12, after V lost 6 bases and J lost 5 bases. Per the germline V gene, CDR1 is LGHDT and CDR2 is YNNKEL (reference sequence). DNA for the CDR3: TGTGCCAGCAGTCTCAAAGGGGGCACTTGGGAGACCCAGTACTTC. This translates into CASSLKGGTWETQYF.